These 6 T cell receptor beta chains were all obtained from the same sample, sequenced in a study of T cell responses to AZD1222 COVID-19 vaccine listed by TCRdb under 2021. The library was generated by the immunoSEQ multiplex PCR assay. The immuneACCESS repertoire file appears here via TCRdb, limited to in-frame rearrangements. These files lack a portion of the clones; in checked studies, under half of the deficit traces to unresolved V genes, and the cause of the others is not known. For this sample there are fewer than 200,000 clones; roughly nine tenths appear just once. Approximately 1.8% of the sample goes to the ten largest clones. Per the publication, the time point label means: baseline before first vaccination. Specimen: peripheral blood, collected on day 0 of AZD1222 vaccination. These TCRs come from an adult in good health.

The chain combines TRBV4-1 with TRBJ1-5; D remains ambiguous. The ends were cut back, 0 bases at V and 3 bases at J, with 9 bases in the middle. The CDR3 sequence is 15 residues long. Germline-derived CDR1 and CDR2 are MGHRA and YSYEKL. CDR3 region: CASSQEMGPNQPQHF. The CDR3 bases are TGCGCCAGCAGCCAAGAAATGGGTCCCAATCAGCCCCAGCATTTT.

This clone has a handful of counts. The genes are TRBV9 and TRBJ2-5; D may match TRBD1 or TRBD2 (5 bases each). In germline, CDR1 is SGDLS, CDR2 YYNGEE. Trimming took 3 bases from V and 2 from J, leaving 11 bases between them. The CDR3 is 14 amino acids. The CDR3 loop reads CASSAGTEQETQYF. In DNA, the CDR3 is TGTGCCAGCAGCGCCGGGACGGAGCAAGAGACCCAGTACTTC.

V gene TRBV19 combines with J gene TRBJ1-2; D unresolved. Germline CDR1 and CDR2: LNHDA and SQIVND (reference sequence). V lost 0 bases and J 8 bases, leaving 10 bases between the germline ends. This CDR3 is built from 13 residues. CDR3 nucleotides: TGTGCCAGTAGTATAGATGCTAATCGAGGCTACACCTTC. The encoded protein is CASSIDANRGYTF.

This sequence joins TRBV10-3 and TRBJ1-2, with D uncertain. This CDR3 contains 13 residues. The germline gives CDR1 ENHRY, CDR2 SYGVKD. The ends were cut back, 0 bases at V and 5 bases at J, with 7 bases in the middle. CDR3 nucleotide sequence: TGTGCCATCAGTGAGTCGACCAGGTATGGCTACACCTTC. Its translation is CAISESTRYGYTF.

The chain links TRBV6-2 or TRBV6-3 to TRBJ2-1; D possibly uses TRBD1 or TRBD2 (5 bases each). The length of the CDR3 is 16 residues. V was shortened by 4 bases and J by 3 bases, with 16 bases between the two germline ends. CDR1 is MNHEY and CDR2 is SVGEGT in the germline V gene. The CDR3 sequence: CASSSEVAGSYNEQFF. The CDR3 region has the DNA TGTGCCAGCAGTTCCGAGGTCGCAGGGAGCTACAATGAGCAGTTCTTC.

V is TRBV3-1 (or the pseudogene TRBV3-2) and J is TRBJ1-1; unclear D gene. Germline assignment: CDR1 LGHDT and CDR2 YNNKEL (reference sequence). The length of the CDR3 is 15 residues. V lost 1 base and J 3 bases, leaving 12 bases between the germline ends. CDR3 loop: CASSQAPRGHTEAFF. The CDR3 DNA follows: TGTGCCAGCAGCCAAGCCCCCCGTGGTCACACTGAAGCTTTCTTT.